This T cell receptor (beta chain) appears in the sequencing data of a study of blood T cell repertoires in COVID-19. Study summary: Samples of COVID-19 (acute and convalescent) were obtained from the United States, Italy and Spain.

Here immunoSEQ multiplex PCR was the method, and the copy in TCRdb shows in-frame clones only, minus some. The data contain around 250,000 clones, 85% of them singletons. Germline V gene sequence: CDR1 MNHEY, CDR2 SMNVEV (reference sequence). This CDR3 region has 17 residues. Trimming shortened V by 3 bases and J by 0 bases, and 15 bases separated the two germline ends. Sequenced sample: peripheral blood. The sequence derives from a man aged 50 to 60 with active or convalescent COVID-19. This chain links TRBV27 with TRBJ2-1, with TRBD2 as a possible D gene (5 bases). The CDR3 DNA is TGTGCCAGCAGTTTTGCGGGCTATTCAAGCTCCTACAATGAGCAGTTCTTC. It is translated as CASSFAGYSSSYNEQFF.